This TCR beta chain appears in the sequencing data of a study of T cell repertoires in cytomegalovirus infection. About the study: Epitope selection comprised recently identified HLA-C-restricted CMV epitopes and well-studied HLA-B-restricted CMV epitopes. Public TCR beta signatures provided an indication of both CMV infection and a matching HLA type. Findings of the study overall: Summed frequency of shared TCR beta families picked out CMV carriers who also had the relevant HLA. Clonotype analysis showed dominance of the ex vivo response by HLA-C-restricted CMV-specific TCR beta clonotypes.

TCRdb re-analysed the reads in MiXCR, keeping a single row per CDR3 protein. The sample lists around 310,000 distinct CDR3 sequences, 25% to 35% occurring once. Deletions cut 10 bases from V and 5 bases from J, with 17 bases between. CDR1 is SGHAT and CDR2 is FQNNGV in the germline V gene. This CDR3 is built from 13 residues. Concerning this clonotype itself: Antigen specificity is unknown.

The V call is TRBV11-2, the J call TRBJ2-5, with D possibly called TRBD1 or TRBD2 (5 bases each). The source is a human donor in good health (CMV status not recorded). Some clones in this sample may be carry-over from other donors' samples. The specimen comprised cultured PBMCs, sampled from culture after CMV antigen stimulation. The CDR3 nucleotides read TGTGCCACCCGAAGAGGGGACGGTGAGACCCAGTACTTC. It translates to CATRRGDGETQYF.